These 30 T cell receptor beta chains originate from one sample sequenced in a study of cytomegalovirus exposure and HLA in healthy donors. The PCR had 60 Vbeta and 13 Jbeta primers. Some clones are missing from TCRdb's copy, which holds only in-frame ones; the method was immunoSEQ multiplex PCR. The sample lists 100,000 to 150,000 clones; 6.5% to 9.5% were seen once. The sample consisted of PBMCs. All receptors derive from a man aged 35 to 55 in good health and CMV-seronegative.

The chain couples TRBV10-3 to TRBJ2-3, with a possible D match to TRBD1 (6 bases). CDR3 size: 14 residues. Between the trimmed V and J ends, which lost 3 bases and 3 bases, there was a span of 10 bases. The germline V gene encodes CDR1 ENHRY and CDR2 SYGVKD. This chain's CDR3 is CAISDRGGTDTQYF. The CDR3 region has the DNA TGTGCCATCAGTGACAGGGGCGGAACAGATACGCAGTATTTT.

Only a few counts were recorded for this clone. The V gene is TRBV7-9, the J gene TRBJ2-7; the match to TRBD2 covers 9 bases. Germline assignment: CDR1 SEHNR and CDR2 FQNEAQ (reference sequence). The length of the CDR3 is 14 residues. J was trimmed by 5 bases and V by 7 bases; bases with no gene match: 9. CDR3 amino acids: CASTPGRGGHEQYF. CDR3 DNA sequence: TGTGCCAGCACCCCCGGGCGGGGGGGCCACGAGCAGTACTTC.

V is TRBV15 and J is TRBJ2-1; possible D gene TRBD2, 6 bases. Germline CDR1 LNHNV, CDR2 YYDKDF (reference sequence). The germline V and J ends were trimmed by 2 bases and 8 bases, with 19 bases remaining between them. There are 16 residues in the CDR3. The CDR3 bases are TGTGCCACCAGCAGACTGGTTAGCGGTCAACCCCATGAGCAGTTCTTC. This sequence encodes CATSRLVSGQPHEQFF.

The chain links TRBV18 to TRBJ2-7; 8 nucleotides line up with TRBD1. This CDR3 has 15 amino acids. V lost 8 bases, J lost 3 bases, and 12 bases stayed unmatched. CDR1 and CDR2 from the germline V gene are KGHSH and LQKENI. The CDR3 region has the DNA TGTGCCAGCGTAAACCGGGACAGGCCCCTCTACGAGCAGTACTTC. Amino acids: CASVNRDRPLYEQYF.

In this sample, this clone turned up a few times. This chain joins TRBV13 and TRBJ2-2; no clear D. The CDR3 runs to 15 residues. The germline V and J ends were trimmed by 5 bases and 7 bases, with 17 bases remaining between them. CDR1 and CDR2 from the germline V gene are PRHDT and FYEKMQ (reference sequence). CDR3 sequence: CASSRTGSPNGELFF. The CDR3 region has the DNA TGTGCCAGCAGCCGAACCGGGTCTCCCAACGGGGAGCTGTTTTTT. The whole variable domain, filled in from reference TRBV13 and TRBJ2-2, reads AAGVIQSPRHLIKEKRETATLKCYPIPRHDTVYWYQQGPGQDPQFLISFYEKMQSDKGSIPDRFSAQQFSDYHSELNMSSLELGDSALYFCASSRTGSPNGELFFGEGSRLTVL.

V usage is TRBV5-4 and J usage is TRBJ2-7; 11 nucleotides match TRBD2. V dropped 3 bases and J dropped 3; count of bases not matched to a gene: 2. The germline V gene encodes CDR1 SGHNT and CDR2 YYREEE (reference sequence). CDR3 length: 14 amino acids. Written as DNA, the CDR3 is TGTGCCAGCAGCTCCGGGACTAGCGGCTACGAGCAGTACTTC. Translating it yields CASSSGTSGYEQYF.

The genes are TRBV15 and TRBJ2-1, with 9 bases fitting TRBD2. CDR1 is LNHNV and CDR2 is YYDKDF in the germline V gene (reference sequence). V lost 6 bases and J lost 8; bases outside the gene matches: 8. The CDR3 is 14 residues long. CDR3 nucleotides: TGTGCCACCAGAGGGGCGGGGGGGAGCTATGAGCAGTTCTTC. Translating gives CATRGAGGSYEQFF.

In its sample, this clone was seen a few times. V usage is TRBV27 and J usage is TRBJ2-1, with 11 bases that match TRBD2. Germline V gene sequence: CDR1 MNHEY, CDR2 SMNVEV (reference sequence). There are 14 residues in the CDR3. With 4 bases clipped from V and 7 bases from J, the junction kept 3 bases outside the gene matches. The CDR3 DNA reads TGTGCCAGCAGTTCGGGACTAGCGGTTAATGAGCAGTTCTTC. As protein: CASSSGLAVNEQFF.

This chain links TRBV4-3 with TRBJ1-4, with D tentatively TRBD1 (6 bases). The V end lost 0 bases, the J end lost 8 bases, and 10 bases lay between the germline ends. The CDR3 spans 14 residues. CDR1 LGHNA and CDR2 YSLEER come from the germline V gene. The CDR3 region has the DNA TGCGCCAGCAGCCAAGACAGGGGTGCGGAAAAACTGTTTTTT. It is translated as CASSQDRGAEKLFF.

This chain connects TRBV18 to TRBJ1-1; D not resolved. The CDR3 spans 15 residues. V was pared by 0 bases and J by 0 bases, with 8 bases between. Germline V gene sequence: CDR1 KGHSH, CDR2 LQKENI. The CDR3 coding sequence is TGTGCCAGCTCACCACCGGCAGGCCTGAACACTGAAGCTTTCTTT. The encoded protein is CASSPPAGLNTEAFF.

CDR3 sequence: CASSRGFGANVLTF. CDR3 nucleotide sequence: TGTGCCAGTAGTCGGGGGTTCGGGGCCAACGTCCTGACTTTC. J is TRBJ2-6 and V is TRBV19, with TRBD2 as a possible D gene (6 bases). The CDR3 runs 14 residues. Germline V gene sequence: CDR1 LNHDA, CDR2 SQIVND (reference sequence). Trimming stripped 5 bases from V and 4 bases from J, with 9 bases between.

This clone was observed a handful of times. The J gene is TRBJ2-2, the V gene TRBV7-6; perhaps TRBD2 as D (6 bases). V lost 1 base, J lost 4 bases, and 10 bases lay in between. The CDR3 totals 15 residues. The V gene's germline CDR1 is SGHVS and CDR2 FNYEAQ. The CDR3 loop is CASSLELAPTGELFF. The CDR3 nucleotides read TGTGCCAGCAGCTTAGAACTAGCCCCCACCGGGGAGCTGTTTTTT.

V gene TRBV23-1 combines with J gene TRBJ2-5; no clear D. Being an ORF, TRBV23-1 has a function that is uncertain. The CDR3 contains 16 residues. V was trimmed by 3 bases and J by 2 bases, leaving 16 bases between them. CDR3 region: CASSHPSSVGQETQYF. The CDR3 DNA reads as TGCGCCAGCAGTCACCCGAGCTCGGTCGGGCAAGAGACCCAGTACTTC.

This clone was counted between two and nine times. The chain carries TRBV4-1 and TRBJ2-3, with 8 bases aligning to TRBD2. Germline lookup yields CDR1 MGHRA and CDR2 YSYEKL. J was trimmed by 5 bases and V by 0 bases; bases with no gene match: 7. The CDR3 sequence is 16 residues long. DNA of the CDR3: TGCGCCAGCAGCCAAGAACCGGGACTAGTAGTAGATACGCAGTATTTT. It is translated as CASSQEPGLVVDTQYF.

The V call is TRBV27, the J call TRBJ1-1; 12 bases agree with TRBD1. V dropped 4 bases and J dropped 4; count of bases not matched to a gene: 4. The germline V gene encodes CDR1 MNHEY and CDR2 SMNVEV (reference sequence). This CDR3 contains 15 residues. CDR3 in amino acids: CASSWDRGLITEAFF. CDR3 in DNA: TGTGCCAGCAGTTGGGACAGGGGGCTGATCACTGAAGCTTTCTTT.

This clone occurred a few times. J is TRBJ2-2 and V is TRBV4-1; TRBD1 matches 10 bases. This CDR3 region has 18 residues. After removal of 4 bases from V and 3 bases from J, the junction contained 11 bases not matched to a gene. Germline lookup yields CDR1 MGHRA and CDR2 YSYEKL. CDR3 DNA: TGCGCCAGCAGCCTCCGGACAGGGGGGATAGGGGACACCGGGGAGCTGTTTTTT. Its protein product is CASSLRTGGIGDTGELFF.

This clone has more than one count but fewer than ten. CDR3 bases: TGTGCTAGTGGTTTGGACCGGACAGGGGGCGAAAGGAATCAGCCCCAGCATTTT. Residues: CASGLDRTGGERNQPQHF. The rearrangement joins TRBV12-5 to TRBJ1-5; 11 bases agree with TRBD1. Germline CDR1 reads LGHNT; CDR2 reads FRNRAP. After removal of 1 base from V and 4 bases from J, the junction contained 9 bases not matched to a gene. The CDR3 length is 18 residues.

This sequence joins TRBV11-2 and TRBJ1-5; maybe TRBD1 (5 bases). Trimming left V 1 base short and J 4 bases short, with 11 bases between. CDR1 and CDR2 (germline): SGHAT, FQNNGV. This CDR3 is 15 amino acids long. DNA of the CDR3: TGTGCCAGCAGCTTAGGGGGGGAAGGAAATCAGCCCCAGCATTTT. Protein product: CASSLGGEGNQPQHF.

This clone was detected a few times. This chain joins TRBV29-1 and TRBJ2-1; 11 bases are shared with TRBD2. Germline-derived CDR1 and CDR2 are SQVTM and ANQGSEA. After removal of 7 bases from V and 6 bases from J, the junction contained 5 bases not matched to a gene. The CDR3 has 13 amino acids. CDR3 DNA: TGCAGCGCTGCGACTAGCGGGGCCAATGAGCAGTTCTTC. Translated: CSAATSGANEQFF.

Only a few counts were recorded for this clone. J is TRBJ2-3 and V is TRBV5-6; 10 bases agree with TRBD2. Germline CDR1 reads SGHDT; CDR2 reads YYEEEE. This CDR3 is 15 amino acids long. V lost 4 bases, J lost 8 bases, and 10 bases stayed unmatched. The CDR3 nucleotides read TGTGCCAGCAGCCGGCTAGCGGGGGTTGGGGGTACGCAGTATTTT. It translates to CASSRLAGVGGTQYF.

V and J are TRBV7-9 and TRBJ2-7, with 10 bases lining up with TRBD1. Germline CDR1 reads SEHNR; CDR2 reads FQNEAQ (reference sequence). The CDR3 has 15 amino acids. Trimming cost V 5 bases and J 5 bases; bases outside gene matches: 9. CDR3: CASSPGTGVYHEQYF. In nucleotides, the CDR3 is TGTGCCAGCAGCCCAGGGACAGGGGTGTACCACGAGCAGTACTTC.

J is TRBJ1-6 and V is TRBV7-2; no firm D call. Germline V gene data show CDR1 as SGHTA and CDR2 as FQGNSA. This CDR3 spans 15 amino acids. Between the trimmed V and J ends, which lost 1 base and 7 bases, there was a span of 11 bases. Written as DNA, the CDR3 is TGTGCCAGCAGCTTAGTCTCGGGGTTGAATTCACCCCTCCACTTT. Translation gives CASSLVSGLNSPLHF.

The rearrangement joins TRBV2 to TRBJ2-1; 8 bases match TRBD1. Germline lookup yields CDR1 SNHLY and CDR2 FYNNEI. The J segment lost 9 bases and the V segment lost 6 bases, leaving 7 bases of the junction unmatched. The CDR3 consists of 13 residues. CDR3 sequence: CASRVQGGLEQFF. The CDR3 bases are TGTGCCAGCAGGGTACAGGGGGGTCTTGAGCAGTTCTTC. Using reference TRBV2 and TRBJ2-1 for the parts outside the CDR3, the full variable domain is EPEVTQTPSHQVTQMGQEVILRCVPISNHLYFYWYRQILGQKVEFLVSFYNNEISEKSEIFDDQFSVERPDGSNFTLKIRSTKLEDSAMYFCASRVQGGLEQFFGPGTRLTVL.

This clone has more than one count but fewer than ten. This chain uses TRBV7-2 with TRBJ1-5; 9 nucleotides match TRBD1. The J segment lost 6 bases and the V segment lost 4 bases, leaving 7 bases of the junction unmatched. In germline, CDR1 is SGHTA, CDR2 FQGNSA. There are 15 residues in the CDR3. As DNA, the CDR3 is TGTGCCAGCAGCTCAGCACAGGGGGCGAGTCAGCCCCAGCATTTT. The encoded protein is CASSSAQGASQPQHF.

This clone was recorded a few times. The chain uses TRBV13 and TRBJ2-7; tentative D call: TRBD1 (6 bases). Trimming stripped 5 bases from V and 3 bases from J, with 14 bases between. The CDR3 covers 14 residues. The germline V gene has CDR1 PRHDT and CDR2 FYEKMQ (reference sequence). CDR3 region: CASSPWGRLYEQYF. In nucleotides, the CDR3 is TGTGCCAGCAGCCCCTGGGGGCGGCTCTACGAGCAGTACTTC.

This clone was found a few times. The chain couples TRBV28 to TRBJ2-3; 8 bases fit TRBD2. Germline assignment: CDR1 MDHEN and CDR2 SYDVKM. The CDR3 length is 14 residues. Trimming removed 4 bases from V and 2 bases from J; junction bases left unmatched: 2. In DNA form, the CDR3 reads TGTGCCAGCAGTTCAGCGGGAGACACAGATACGCAGTATTTT. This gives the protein CASSSAGDTDTQYF.

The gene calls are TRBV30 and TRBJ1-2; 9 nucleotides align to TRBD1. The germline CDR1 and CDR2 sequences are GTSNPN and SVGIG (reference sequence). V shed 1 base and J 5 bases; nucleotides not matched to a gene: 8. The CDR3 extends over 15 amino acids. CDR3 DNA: TGTGCCTGGAGTGAACTCCGGACAGGGGTTTATGGCTACACCTTC. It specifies CAWSELRTGVYGYTF.

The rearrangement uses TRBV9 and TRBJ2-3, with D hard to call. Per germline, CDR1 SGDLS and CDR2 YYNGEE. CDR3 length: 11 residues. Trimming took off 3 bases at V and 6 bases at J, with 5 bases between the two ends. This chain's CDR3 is CASSGSDTQYF. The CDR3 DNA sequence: TGTGCCAGCAGCGGTTCGGATACGCAGTATTTT. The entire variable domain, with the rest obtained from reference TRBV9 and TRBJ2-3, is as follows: DSGVTQTPKHLITATGQRVTLRCSPRSGDLSVYWYQQSLDQGLQFLIQYYNGEERAKGNILERFSAQQFPDLHSELNLSSLELGDSALYFCASSGSDTQYFGPGTRLTVL.

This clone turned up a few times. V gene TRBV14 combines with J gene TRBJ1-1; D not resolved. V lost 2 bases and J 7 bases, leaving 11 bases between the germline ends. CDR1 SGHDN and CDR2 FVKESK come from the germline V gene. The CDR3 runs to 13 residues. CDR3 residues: CASSQYEVGEAFF. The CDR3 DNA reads TGTGCCAGCAGCCAATACGAGGTGGGTGAAGCTTTCTTT.

This chain's CDR3 is CASSPGPRYEQYF. As DNA, the CDR3 is TGTGCCAGCAGTCCAGGGCCCCGATACGAGCAGTACTTC. The chain has TRBV6-6 and TRBJ2-7, with D tentatively TRBD1 (5 bases). The V gene lost 5 bases and the J gene lost 4 bases, with 12 bases spanning the gap. The length of the CDR3 is 13 residues. Germline V gene lookup returns CDR1 MNHNY and CDR2 SVGAGI (reference sequence).